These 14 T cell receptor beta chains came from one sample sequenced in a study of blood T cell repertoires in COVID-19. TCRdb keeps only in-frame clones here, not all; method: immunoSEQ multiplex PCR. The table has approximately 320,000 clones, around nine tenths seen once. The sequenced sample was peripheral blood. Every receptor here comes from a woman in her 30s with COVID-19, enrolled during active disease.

The CDR3 DNA reads as TGTGCCAGCAGCCCGGGGGGTTCTGAAGCTTTCTTT. Translating it yields CASSPGGSEAFF. This chain joins TRBV9 and TRBJ1-1; a possible D gene is TRBD1 (5 bases). V lost 4 bases to trimming and J lost 6 bases, with 10 bases between them. The CDR3 contains 12 residues. Germline V gives CDR1 SGDLS, CDR2 YYNGEE. The variable domain in full, completed from reference TRBV9 and TRBJ1-1, reads DSGVTQTPKHLITATGQRVTLRCSPRSGDLSVYWYQQSLDQGLQFLIQYYNGEERAKGNILERFSAQQFPDLHSELNLSSLELGDSALYFCASSPGGSEAFFGQGTRLTVV.

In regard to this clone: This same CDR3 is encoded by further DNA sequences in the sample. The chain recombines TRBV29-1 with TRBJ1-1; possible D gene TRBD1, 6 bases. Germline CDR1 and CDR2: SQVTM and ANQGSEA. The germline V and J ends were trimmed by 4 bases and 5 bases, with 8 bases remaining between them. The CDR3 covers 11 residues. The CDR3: CSVVRGTEAFF. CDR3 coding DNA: TGCAGCGTTGTGAGGGGGACTGAAGCTTTCTTT.

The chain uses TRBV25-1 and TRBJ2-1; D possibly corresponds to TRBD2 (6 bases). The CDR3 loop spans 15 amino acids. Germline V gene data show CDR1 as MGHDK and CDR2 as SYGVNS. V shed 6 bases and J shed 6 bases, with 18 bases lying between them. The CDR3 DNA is TGTGCCAGCAGCTTTGGCGGGGTGGCGGGCAATGAGCAGTTCTTC. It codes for CASSFGGVAGNEQFF.

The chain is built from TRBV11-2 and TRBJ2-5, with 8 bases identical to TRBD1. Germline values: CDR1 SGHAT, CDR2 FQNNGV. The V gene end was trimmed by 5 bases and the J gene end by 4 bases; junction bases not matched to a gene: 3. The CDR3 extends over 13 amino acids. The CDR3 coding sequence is TGTGCCAGCAGCCGGACAGGGATAGAGACCCAGTACTTC. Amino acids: CASSRTGIETQYF.

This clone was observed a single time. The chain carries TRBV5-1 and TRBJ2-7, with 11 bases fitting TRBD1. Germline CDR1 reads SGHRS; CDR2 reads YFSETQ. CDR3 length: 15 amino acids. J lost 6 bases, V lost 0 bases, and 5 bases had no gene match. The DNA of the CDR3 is TGCGCCAGCAGCTTGGTAGGGACAGGGGGGTCCGAGCAGTACTTC. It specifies CASSLVGTGGSEQYF.

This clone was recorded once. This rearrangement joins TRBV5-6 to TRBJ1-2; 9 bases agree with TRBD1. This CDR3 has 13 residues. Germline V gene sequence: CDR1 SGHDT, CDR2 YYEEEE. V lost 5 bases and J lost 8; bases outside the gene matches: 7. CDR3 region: CASSPQGALGYTF. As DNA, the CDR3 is TGTGCCAGCAGTCCACAGGGGGCGTTGGGCTACACCTTC.

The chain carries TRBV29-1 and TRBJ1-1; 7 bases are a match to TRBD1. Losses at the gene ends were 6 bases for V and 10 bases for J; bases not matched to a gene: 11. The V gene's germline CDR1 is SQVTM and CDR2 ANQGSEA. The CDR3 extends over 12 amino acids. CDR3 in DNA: TGCAGCGTCTATGGACAGGCGGTGGGAGCTTTCTTT. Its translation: CSVYGQAVGAFF.

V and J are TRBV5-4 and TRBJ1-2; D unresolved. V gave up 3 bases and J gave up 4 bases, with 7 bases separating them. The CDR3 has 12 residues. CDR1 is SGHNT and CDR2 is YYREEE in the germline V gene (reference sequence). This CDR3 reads CASSSTLYGYTF. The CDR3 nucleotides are TGTGCCAGCAGCTCGACACTCTATGGCTACACCTTC.

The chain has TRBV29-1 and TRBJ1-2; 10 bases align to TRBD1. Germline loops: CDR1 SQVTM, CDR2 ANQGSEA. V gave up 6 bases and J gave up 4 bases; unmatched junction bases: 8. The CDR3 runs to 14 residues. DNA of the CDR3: TGCAGCGTGGCGGACAGGGGGTATCTCTATGGCTACACCTTC. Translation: CSVADRGYLYGYTF.

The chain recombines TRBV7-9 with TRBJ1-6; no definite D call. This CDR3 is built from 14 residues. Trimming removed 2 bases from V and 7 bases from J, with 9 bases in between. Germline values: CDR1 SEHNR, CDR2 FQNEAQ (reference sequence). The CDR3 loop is CASSLTGNNSPLHF. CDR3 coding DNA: TGTGCCAGCAGCTTAACGGGGAACAATTCACCCCTCCACTTT.

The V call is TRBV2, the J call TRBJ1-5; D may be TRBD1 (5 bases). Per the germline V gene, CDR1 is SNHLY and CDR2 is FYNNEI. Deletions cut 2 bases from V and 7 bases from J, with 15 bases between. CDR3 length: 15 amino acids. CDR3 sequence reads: CASSENGGAGQPQHF. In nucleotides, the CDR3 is TGTGCCAGCAGTGAAAATGGAGGGGCAGGGCAGCCCCAGCATTTT.

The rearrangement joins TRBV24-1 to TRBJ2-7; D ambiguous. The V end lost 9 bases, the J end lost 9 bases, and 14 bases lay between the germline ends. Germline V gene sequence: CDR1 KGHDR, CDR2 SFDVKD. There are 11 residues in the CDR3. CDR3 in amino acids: CATRPSVWQYF. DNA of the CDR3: TGTGCCACCCGTCCCTCGGTGTGGCAGTACTTC.

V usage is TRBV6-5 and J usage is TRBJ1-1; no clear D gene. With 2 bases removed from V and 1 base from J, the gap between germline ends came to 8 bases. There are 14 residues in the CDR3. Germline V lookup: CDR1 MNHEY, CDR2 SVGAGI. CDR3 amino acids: CASSYVEGNTEAFF. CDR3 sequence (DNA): TGTGCCAGCAGTTACGTAGAGGGGAACACTGAAGCTTTCTTT.

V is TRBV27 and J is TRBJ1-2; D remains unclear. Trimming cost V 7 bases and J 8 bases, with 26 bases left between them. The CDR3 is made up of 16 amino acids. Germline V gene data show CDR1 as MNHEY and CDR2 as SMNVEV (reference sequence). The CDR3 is CASTHEPWARHDGYTF. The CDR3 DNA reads TGTGCCAGCACCCACGAGCCGTGGGCTCGGCACGACGGCTACACCTTC.